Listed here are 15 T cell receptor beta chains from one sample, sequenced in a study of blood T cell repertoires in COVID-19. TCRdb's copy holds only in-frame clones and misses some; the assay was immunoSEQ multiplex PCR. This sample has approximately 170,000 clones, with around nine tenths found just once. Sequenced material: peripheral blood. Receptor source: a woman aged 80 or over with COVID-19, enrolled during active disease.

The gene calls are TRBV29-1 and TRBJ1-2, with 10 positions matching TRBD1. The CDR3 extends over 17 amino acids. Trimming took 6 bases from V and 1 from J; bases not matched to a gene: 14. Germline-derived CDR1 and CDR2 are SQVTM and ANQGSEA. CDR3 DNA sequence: TGCAGCGTCGCCGAGACACGACAGGGGGCGCTTAACTATGGCTACACCTTC. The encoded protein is CSVAETRQGALNYGYTF.

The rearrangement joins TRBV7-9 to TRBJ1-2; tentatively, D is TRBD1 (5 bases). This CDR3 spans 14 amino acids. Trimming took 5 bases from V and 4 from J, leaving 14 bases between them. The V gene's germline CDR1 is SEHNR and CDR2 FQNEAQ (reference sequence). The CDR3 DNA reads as TGTGCCAGCAGCCCGAGGGAGGGGATCTATGGCTACACCTTC. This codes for CASSPREGIYGYTF.

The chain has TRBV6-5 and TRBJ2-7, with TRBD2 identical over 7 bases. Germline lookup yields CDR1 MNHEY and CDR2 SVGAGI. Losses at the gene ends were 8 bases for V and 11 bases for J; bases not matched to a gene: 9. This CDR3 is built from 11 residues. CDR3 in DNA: TGTGCCAGCCGCCTGGGGGGGTCGGAGTACTTC. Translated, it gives CASRLGGSEYF.

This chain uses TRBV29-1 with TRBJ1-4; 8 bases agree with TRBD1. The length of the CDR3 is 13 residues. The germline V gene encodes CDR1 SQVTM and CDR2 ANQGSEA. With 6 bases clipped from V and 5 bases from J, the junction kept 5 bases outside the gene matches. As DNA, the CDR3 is TGCAGCGTCTGGACAGGGAAGAATGAAAAACTGTTTTTT. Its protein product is CSVWTGKNEKLFF.

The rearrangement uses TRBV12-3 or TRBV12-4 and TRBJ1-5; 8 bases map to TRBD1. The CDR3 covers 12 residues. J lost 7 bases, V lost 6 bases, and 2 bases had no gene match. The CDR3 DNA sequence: TGTGCCAGCAGGACAGGGGCCCAGCCCCAGCATTTT. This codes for CASRTGAQPQHF.

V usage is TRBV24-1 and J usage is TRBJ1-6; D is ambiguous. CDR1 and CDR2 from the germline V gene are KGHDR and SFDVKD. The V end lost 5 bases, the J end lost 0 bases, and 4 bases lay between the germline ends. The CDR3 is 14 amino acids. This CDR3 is CATSGSSYNSPLHF. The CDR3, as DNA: TGTGCCACCAGTGGGAGCTCCTATAATTCACCCCTCCACTTT.

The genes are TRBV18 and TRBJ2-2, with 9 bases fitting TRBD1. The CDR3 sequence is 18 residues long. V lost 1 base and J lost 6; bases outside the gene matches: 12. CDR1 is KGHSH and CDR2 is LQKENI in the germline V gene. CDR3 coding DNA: TGTGCCAGCTCACCACGGAAAAGGACAGGGGCGTCAGCCGGGGAGCTGTTTTTT. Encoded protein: CASSPRKRTGASAGELFF. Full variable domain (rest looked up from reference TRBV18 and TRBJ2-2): NAGVMQNPRHLVRRRGQEARLRCSPMKGHSHVYWYRQLPEEGLKFMVYLQKENIIDESGMPKERFSAEFPKEGPSILRIQQVVRGDSAAYFCASSPRKRTGASAGELFFGEGSRLTVL.

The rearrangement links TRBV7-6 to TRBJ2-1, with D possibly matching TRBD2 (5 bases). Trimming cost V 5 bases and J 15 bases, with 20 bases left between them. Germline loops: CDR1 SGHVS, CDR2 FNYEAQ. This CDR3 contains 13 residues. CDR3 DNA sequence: TGTGCCAGCAGCCCTGTCGTCGGGGAAACCGGGTTCTTC. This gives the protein CASSPVVGETGFF.

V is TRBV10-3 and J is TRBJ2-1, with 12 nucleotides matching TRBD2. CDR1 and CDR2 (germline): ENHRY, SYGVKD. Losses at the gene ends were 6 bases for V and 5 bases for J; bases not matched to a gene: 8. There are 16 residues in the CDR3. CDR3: CAISGSLAGGHNEQFF. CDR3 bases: TGTGCCATCAGCGGAAGTCTAGCGGGAGGGCACAATGAGCAGTTCTTC.

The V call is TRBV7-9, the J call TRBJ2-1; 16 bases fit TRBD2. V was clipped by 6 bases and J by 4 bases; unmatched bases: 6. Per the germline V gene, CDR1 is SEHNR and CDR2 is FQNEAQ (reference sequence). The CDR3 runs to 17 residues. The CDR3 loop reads CASSPPGLAGGYNEQFF. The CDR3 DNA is TGTGCCAGCAGTCCCCCGGGACTAGCGGGAGGGTACAATGAGCAGTTCTTC. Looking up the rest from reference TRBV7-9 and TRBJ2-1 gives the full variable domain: DTGVSQNPRHKITKRGQNVTFRCDPISEHNRLYWYRQTLGQGPEFLTYFQNEAQLEKSRLLSDRFSAERPKGSFSTLEIQRTEQGDSAMYLCASSPPGLAGGYNEQFFGPGTRLTVL.

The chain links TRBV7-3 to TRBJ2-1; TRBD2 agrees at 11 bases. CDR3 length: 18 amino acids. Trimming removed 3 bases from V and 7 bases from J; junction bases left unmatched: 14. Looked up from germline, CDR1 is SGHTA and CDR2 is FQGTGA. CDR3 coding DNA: TGTGCCAGCAGCTTCGCACCTCCTCTAGCGGGAGGCAGGAATGAGCAGTTCTTC. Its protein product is CASSFAPPLAGGRNEQFF.

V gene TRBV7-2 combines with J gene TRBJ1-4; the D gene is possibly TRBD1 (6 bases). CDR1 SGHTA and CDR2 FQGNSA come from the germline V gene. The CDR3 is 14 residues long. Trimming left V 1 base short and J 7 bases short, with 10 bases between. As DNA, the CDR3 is TGTGCCAGCAGCTTAGACAGGGTTGGTGAAAAACTGTTTTTT. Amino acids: CASSLDRVGEKLFF.

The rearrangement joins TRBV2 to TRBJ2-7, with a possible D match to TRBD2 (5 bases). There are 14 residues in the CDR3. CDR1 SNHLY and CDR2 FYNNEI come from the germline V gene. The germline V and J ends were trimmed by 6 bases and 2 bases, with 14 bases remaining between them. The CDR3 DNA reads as TGTGCCAGCAGGGAGAGGGCGTCTGCCTACGAGCAGTACTTC. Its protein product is CASRERASAYEQYF.

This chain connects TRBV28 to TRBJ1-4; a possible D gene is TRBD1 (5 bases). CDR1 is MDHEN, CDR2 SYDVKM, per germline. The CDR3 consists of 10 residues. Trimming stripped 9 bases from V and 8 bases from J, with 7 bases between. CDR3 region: CARGGEKLFF. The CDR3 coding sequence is TGTGCCAGGGGGGGGGAAAAACTGTTTTTT. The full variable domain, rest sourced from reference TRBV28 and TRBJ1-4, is DVKVTQSSRYLVKRTGEKVFLECVQDMDHENMFWYRQDPGLGLRLIYFSYDVKMKEKGDIPEGYSVSREKKERFSLILESASTNQTSMYLCARGGEKLFFGSGTQLSVL.

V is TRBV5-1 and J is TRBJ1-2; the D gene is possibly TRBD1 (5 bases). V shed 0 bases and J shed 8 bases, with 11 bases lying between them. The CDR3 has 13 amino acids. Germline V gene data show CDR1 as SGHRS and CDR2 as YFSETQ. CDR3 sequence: CASSLEAGRGYTF. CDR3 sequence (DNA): TGCGCCAGCAGCTTGGAGGCAGGGAGGGGCTACACCTTC. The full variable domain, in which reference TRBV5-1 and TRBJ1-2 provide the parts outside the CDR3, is KAGVTQTPRYLIKTRGQQVTLSCSPISGHRSVSWYQQTPGQGLQFLFEYFSETQRNKGNFPGRFSGRQFSNSRSEMNVSTLELGDSALYLCASSLEAGRGYTFGSGTRLTVV.